This T cell receptor beta chain derives from a study of blood T cell repertoires in COVID-19. Study summary: Italy, Spain and the United States were the sources of the convalescent and acute COVID-19 samples. In each case, the material was cDNA or gDNA derived from T cells, B-cell-depleted T cells, or PBMCs.

Trimming removed 2 bases at V and 2 bases at J, with 12 bases between. The CDR3 contains 15 residues. Germline CDR1 GTSNPN, CDR2 SVGIG (reference sequence). Authors' analysis steps: Estimates of nucleated cell counts were drawn from the amplification of reference gene primers. Data came from immunoSEQ multiplex PCR; TCRdb stores just in-frame clones and leaves some out. V, J and clone size are taken as reported in that table, and D and trimming were inferred from the DNA itself. Found here are 95,000 to 100,000 clones, approximately 89% of them singletons; the top ten hold about 9.9%. Sequences were obtained from peripheral blood. This TCR derives from a woman in her 30s with acute or convalescent COVID-19. The chain recombines TRBV30 with TRBJ2-2, with D possibly TRBD2 on 5 matching bases. The CDR3 DNA follows: TGTGCCTGGAGTAACATAGCGCTAAACACCGGGGAGCTGTTTTTT. Translating it yields CAWSNIALNTGELFF.